One and the same sample provided the 19 T cell receptor beta chains below, sequenced in a study of T cell responses to AZD1222 COVID-19 vaccine. Produced via immunoSEQ multiplex PCR; TCRdb's table is partial and in-frame only. The sample has approximately 100,000 clones; about 90% are singletons. Sequenced here: peripheral blood, sampled on day 0 of AZD1222 vaccination. The source of these receptors is an adult in good health.

This chain links TRBV14 with TRBJ1-2; weak D call: TRBD1 (6 bases). CDR1 is SGHDN, CDR2 FVKESK, per germline. Trimming pared 4 bases from V and 5 bases from J, leaving 17 bases between. The CDR3 runs 15 residues. This CDR3 is CASSRDLGGGYGYTF. DNA for the CDR3: TGTGCCAGCAGCCGGGACCTCGGGGGCGGGTATGGCTACACCTTC.

The V and J genes are TRBV5-4 and TRBJ1-2; no reliable D call. Germline values: CDR1 SGHNT, CDR2 YYREEE (reference sequence). This CDR3 is 13 amino acids long. V lost 4 bases, J lost 8 bases, and 15 bases lay in between. The CDR3 spells CASSEGLDVGYTF. Written as DNA, the CDR3 is TGTGCCAGCAGCGAGGGCCTTGACGTCGGCTACACCTTC.

V usage is TRBV18 and J usage is TRBJ1-1; D remains unclear. The germline CDR1 and CDR2 sequences are KGHSH and LQKENI. The CDR3 runs to 13 residues. Trimming left V 2 bases short and J 8 bases short, with 12 bases between. CDR3 protein: CASSPSDTREAFF. In DNA form, the CDR3 reads TGTGCCAGCTCACCATCAGACACTCGAGAAGCTTTCTTT.

The chain carries TRBV7-9 and TRBJ2-7; 7 nucleotides align to TRBD2. V was pared by 8 bases and J by 7 bases, with 8 bases of the junction left unmatched. Germline V lookup: CDR1 SEHNR, CDR2 FQNEAQ (reference sequence). This CDR3 is built from 12 residues. The CDR3 sequence: CASFTGAGEQYF. The CDR3 bases are TGTGCCAGCTTTACGGGAGCGGGAGAGCAGTACTTC.

In its sample, this clone was seen once. The rearrangement uses TRBV7-7 and TRBJ2-1; D gene unclear. The CDR3 extends over 15 amino acids. Germline V CDR1 and CDR2: SSHAT, FNYEAQ (reference sequence). V was shortened by 5 bases and J by 6 bases, with 17 bases between the two germline ends. The chain's CDR3 is CASSRLPPGGNEQFF. CDR3 nucleotide sequence: TGTGCCAGCAGCCGACTCCCCCCTGGTGGCAATGAGCAGTTCTTC. The whole variable domain, filled in from reference TRBV7-7 and TRBJ2-1, reads GAGVSQSPRYKVTKRGQDVTLRCDPISSHATLYWYQQALGQGPEFLTYFNYEAQPDKSGLPSDRFSAERPEGSISTLTIQRTEQRDSAMYRCASSRLPPGGNEQFFGPGTRLTVL.

By share, this clone counts as medium-sized. Germline is not matched at one junction end, which may reflect a read error. V gene TRBV25-1 combines with J gene TRBJ2-7, with 9 bases fitting TRBD2. The CDR3 is 13 amino acids. CDR1 MGHDK and CDR2 SYGVNS come from the germline V gene. Here the CDR3 reads CASSLGLAGRTRF. Here the CDR3 DNA reads TGTGCCAGCAGTCTGGGGCTAGCGGGGCGCACACGATTC.

J is TRBJ2-7 and V is TRBV5-1, with 9 bases identical to TRBD2. This CDR3 spans 15 amino acids. The germline gives CDR1 SGHRS, CDR2 YFSETQ. Germline trimming cut 6 bases from V and 3 bases from J; bases unmatched to any gene: 10. The CDR3 bases are TGCGCCAGCACCTCCCGGGTTAGCGGGAGCTACGAGCAGTACTTC. This translates into CASTSRVSGSYEQYF.

The rearrangement joins TRBV19 to TRBJ2-2, with TRBD1 as a possible D gene (6 bases). The V gene's germline CDR1 is LNHDA and CDR2 SQIVND (reference sequence). The length of the CDR3 is 16 residues. Trimming shortened V by 3 bases and J by 2 bases, and 13 bases separated the two germline ends. The CDR3 coding sequence is TGTGCCAGTAGTATTCAGGGGCCCAGAAACACCGGGGAGCTGTTTTTT. Encoded protein: CASSIQGPRNTGELFF.

This chain joins TRBV7-9 and TRBJ2-7, with D possibly TRBD1 on 6 matching bases. Per germline, CDR1 SEHNR and CDR2 FQNEAQ (reference sequence). The CDR3 extends over 13 amino acids. Deletions cut 5 bases from V and 7 bases from J, with 15 bases between. In DNA form, the CDR3 reads TGTGCCAGCAGCCCCCAAAACGACAGGGAGCAGTACTTC. Translation gives CASSPQNDREQYF.

This chain connects TRBV2 to TRBJ1-1; a weak D match, TRBD1 (5 bases). This CDR3 region has 14 residues. V lost 6 bases and J 5 bases, leaving 16 bases between the germline ends. Germline-derived CDR1 and CDR2 are SNHLY and FYNNEI. The CDR3 nucleotides are TGTGCCAGCAGAGGGGACGTTGACGGGACTGAAGCTTTCTTT. Protein sequence: CASRGDVDGTEAFF.

This sequence joins TRBV28 and TRBJ1-2; 9 bases match TRBD1. Trimming at V came to 5 bases and at J to 0 bases, leaving 13 bases not matched to a gene. The CDR3 covers 18 residues. Germline V gene lookup returns CDR1 MDHEN and CDR2 SYDVKM. CDR3 protein: CASSPWGDRALSNYGYTF. The DNA for the CDR3 is TGTGCCAGCAGTCCCTGGGGGGACAGGGCCCTCTCTAACTATGGCTACACCTTC.

The V call is TRBV7-3, the J call TRBJ1-5; TRBD1 aligns across 7 bases. Germline V gene sequence: CDR1 SGHTA, CDR2 FQGTGA. This CDR3 is built from 13 residues. V lost 1 base and J lost 6; bases outside the gene matches: 0. The CDR3 sequence is CASSLRQGQPQHF. The DNA for the CDR3 is TGTGCCAGCAGCTTAAGACAGGGTCAGCCCCAGCATTTT.

The chain combines TRBV19 with TRBJ1-5; D ambiguous. Trimming took off 2 bases at V and 0 bases at J, with 5 bases between the two ends. This CDR3 is built from 14 residues. Germline loops: CDR1 LNHDA, CDR2 SQIVND (reference sequence). CDR3 sequence reads: CASSIQDSNQPQHF. The DNA of the CDR3 is TGTGCCAGTAGTATACAGGATAGCAATCAGCCCCAGCATTTT. The whole variable domain, remainder taken from reference TRBV19 and TRBJ1-5, is DGGITQSPKYLFRKEGQNVTLSCEQNLNHDAMYWYRQDPGQGLRLIYYSQIVNDFQKGDIAEGYSVSREKKESFPLTVTSAQKNPTAFYLCASSIQDSNQPQHFGDGTRLSIL.

This chain links TRBV28 with TRBJ2-7, with D possibly being TRBD1 (8 bases). This CDR3 region has 14 residues. Germline lookup yields CDR1 MDHEN and CDR2 SYDVKM. V lost 4 bases to trimming and J lost 4 bases, with 14 bases between them. The CDR3 DNA sequence: TGTGCCAGCAGTTCACAGGGGGGGGGTTACGAGCAGTACTTC. Its protein product is CASSSQGGGYEQYF.

The CDR3, as DNA: TGTGCCAGTAGTATAGCCCCCCCGGATACGGAAAACTACGAGCAGTACTTC. Its protein product is CASSIAPPDTENYEQYF. The gene calls are TRBV19 and TRBJ2-7; D ambiguous. Trimming stripped 1 base from V and 3 bases from J, with 19 bases between. Germline assignment: CDR1 LNHDA and CDR2 SQIVND (reference sequence). The CDR3 extends over 17 amino acids.

The V call is TRBV2, the J call TRBJ1-4, with D hard to call. This CDR3 has 12 residues. V dropped 8 bases and J dropped 4 bases, with 8 bases sitting between them. Germline CDR1 reads SNHLY; CDR2 reads FYNNEI. The CDR3 loop is CASEGHNEKLFF. CDR3 coding DNA: TGTGCCAGCGAAGGGCATAATGAAAAACTGTTTTTT.

This chain joins TRBV15 and TRBJ1-3, with D maybe TRBD1 (5 bases). Between the trimmed V and J ends, which lost 4 bases and 2 bases, there was a span of 6 bases. This CDR3 comprises 13 residues. Germline loops: CDR1 LNHNV, CDR2 YYDKDF (reference sequence). This chain's CDR3 is CATSTGPGNTIYF. CDR3 DNA: TGTGCCACCAGCACGGGACCTGGAAACACCATATATTTT.

V is TRBV21-1 and J is TRBJ2-3. TRBV21-1 is a recognized pseudogene. The CDR3 runs to 11 residues. The DNA of the CDR3 is TGTGCCAGCAGCAAAACAGATACGCAGTATTTT. This sequence encodes CASSKTDTQYF.

The chain links TRBV30 to TRBJ1-4, with D perhaps matching TRBD1 (6 bases). V was pared by 8 bases and J by 2 bases, with 9 bases between. CDR1 and CDR2 (germline): GTSNPN, SVGIG (reference sequence). This CDR3 spans 12 amino acids. CDR3 bases: TGTGCCGGGGGGGCGACTAATGAAAAACTGTTTTTT. The encoded protein is CAGGATNEKLFF. Together with reference TRBV30 and TRBJ1-4, the CDR3 gives the full variable domain: SQTIHQWPATLVQPVGSPLSLECTVEGTSNPNLYWYRQAAGRGLQLLFYSVGIGQISSEVPQNLSASRPQDRQFILSSKKLLLSDSGFYLCAGGATNEKLFFGSGTQLSVL.